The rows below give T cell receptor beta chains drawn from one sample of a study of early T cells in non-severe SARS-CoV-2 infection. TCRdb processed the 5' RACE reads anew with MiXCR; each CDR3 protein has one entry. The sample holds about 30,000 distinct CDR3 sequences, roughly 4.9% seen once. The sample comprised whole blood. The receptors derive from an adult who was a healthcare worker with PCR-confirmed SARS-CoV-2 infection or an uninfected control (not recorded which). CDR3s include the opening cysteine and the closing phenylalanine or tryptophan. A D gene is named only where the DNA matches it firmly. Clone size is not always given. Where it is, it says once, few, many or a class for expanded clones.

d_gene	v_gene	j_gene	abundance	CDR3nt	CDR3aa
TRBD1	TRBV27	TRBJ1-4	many	TGTGCCAGCAGTTTTCCCGACAGGGGGAGTAATGAAAAACTGTTTTTT	CASSFPDRGSNEKLFF
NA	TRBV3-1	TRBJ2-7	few	TGTGCCAGCAGCCCGACAGGAGAGTACGAGCAGTACTTC	CASSPTGEYEQYF
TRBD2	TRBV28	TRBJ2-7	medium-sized	TGTGCCAGCAGCTACATGGGGAGGGAAGCGGTCTCCTACGAGCAGTACTTC	CASSYMGREAVSYEQYF
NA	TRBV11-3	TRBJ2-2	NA	TGTGCCAGCAGCCCTCACACCGGGGAGCTGTTTTTT	CASSPHTGELFF
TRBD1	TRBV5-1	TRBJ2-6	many	TGCGCCAGCAGCTTGGCCGGACAGGAGAGAAACGTCCTGACTTTC	CASSLAGQERNVLTF
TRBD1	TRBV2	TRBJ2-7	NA	TGTGCCAGCAAGGGACAGGGCCCCTACGAGCAGTACTTC	CASKGQGPYEQYF
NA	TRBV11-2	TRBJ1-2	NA	TGTGCAACGGGGGGAGTCTATGGCTACACCTTC	CATGGVYGYTF
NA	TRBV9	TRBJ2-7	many	TGTGCCAGCAGCGTAGGACGGGTTTCCTACGAGCAGTACTTC	CASSVGRVSYEQYF
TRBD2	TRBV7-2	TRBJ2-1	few	TGTGCCAGCAGCGAATCTAGCGGGTACTCCTACAATGAGCAGTTCTTC	CASSESSGYSYNEQFF
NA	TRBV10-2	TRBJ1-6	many	TGCGCCAGCAGTGAGGGGGGGCTTGGGTTTAATTCACCCCTCCACTTT	CASSEGGLGFNSPLHF
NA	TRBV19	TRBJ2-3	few	TGTGCCAGTAGTATAGGCAGGGCTAGCACAGATACGCAGTATTTT	CASSIGRASTDTQYF
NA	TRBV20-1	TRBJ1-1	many	TGCAGTGCTAGATCGGGCAGGGAGGTTTCAGCTTTCTTT	CSARSGREVSAFF